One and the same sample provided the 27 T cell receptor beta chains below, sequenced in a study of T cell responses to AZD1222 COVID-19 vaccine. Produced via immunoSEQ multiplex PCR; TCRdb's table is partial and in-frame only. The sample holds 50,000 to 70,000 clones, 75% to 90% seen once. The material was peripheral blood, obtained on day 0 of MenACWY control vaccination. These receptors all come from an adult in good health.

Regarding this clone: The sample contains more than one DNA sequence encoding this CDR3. The CDR3: CASSVAGGLYQETQYF. In DNA, the CDR3 is TGTGCCAGCAGCGTTGCCGGAGGATTGTACCAAGAGACCCAGTACTTC. The V gene is TRBV7-2, the J gene TRBJ2-5; possible D gene TRBD2, 5 bases. CDR3 length equals 16 residues. Between the trimmed V and J ends, which lost 5 bases and 0 bases, there was a span of 16 bases. Looked up from germline, CDR1 is SGHTA and CDR2 is FQGNSA.

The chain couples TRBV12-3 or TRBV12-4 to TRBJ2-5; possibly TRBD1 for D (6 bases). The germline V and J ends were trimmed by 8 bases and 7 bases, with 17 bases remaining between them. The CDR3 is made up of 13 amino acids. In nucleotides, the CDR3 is TGTGCCAGCGCCAACAGGGAATTGGGGACCCAGTACTTC. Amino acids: CASANRELGTQYF.

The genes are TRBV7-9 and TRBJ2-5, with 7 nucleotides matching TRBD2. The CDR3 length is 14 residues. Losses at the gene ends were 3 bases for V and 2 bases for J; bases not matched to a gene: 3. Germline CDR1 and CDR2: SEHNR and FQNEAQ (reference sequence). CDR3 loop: CASSFLGGQETQYF. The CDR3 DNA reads TGTGCCAGCAGCTTTTTGGGGGGGCAAGAGACCCAGTACTTC.

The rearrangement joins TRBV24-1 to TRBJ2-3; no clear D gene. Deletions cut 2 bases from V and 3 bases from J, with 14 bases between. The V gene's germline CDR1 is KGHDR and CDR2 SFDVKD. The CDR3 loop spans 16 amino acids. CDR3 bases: TGTGCCACCAGTGATTCGACCATCGGAAGAACAGATACGCAGTATTTT. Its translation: CATSDSTIGRTDTQYF.

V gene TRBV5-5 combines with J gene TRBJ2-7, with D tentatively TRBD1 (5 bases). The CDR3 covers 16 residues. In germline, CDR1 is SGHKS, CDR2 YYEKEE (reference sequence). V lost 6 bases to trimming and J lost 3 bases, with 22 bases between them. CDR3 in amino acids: CASTPGAGRNGYEQYF. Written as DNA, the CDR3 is TGTGCCAGCACCCCCGGTGCAGGGCGTAACGGCTACGAGCAGTACTTC.

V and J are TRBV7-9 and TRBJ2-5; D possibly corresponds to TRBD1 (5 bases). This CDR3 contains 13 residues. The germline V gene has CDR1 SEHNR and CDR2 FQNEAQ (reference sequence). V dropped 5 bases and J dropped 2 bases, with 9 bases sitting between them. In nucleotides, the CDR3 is TGTGCCAGCAGCCTGCGACAGCAAGAGACCCAGTACTTC. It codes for CASSLRQQETQYF.

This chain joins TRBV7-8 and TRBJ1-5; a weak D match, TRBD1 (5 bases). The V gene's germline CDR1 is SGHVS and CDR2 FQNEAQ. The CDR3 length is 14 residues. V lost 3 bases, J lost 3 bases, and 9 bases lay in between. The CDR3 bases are TGTGCCAGCAGCTTTCGGGGCAACAATCAGCCCCAGCATTTT. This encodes CASSFRGNNQPQHF.

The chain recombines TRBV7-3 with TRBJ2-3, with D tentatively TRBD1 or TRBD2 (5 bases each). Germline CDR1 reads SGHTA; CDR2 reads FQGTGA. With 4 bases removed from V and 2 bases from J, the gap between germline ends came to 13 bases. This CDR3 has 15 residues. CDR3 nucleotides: TGTGCCAGCAGCTCGGGACCGCCGAACACAGATACGCAGTATTTT. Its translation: CASSSGPPNTDTQYF.

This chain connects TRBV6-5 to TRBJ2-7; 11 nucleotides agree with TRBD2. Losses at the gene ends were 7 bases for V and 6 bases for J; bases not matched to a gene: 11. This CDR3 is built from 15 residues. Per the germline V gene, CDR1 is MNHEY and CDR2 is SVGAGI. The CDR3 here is CASTRTTSGSGEQYF. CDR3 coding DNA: TGTGCCAGCACCAGGACCACTAGCGGGAGTGGCGAGCAGTACTTC.

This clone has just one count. For the CDR3, the DNA is TGTGCCACCAGCAGGAGGCAGGGGGCAAAAGATACGCAGTATTTT. Translation: CATSRRQGAKDTQYF. The gene calls are TRBV15 and TRBJ2-3; 8 bases agree with TRBD1. The CDR3 totals 15 residues. The germline V gene encodes CDR1 LNHNV and CDR2 YYDKDF (reference sequence). After removal of 3 bases from V and 5 bases from J, the junction contained 7 bases not matched to a gene.

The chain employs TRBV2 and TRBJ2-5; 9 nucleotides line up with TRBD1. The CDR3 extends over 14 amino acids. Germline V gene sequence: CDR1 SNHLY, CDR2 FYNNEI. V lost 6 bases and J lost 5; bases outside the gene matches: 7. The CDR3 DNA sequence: TGTGCCAGCAGCTTCGGACAGGGGTGGGAGACCCAGTACTTC. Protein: CASSFGQGWETQYF.

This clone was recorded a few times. The CDR3 region is CASSPTGTSGNMDTQYF. The CDR3, as DNA: TGTGCCAGCAGTCCCACCGGGACTAGCGGGAATATGGATACGCAGTATTTT. The rearrangement joins TRBV6-6 to TRBJ2-3; 13 bases map to TRBD2. V shed 5 bases and J 6 bases; nucleotides not matched to a gene: 11. In germline, CDR1 is MNHNY, CDR2 SVGAGI (reference sequence). The CDR3 has 17 residues.

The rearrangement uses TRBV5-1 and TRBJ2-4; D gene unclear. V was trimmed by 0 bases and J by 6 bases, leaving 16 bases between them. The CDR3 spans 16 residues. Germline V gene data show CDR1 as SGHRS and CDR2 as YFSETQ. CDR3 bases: TGCGCCAGCAGCTTGGCCGGGTCCGACGGGTTAAACATTCAGTACTTC. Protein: CASSLAGSDGLNIQYF.

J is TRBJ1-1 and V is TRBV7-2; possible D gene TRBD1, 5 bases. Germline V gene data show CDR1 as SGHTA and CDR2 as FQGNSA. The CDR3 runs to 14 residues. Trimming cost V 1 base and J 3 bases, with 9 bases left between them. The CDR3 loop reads CASSLGGAYTEAFF. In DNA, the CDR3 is TGTGCCAGCAGCTTAGGAGGGGCGTACACTGAAGCTTTCTTT.

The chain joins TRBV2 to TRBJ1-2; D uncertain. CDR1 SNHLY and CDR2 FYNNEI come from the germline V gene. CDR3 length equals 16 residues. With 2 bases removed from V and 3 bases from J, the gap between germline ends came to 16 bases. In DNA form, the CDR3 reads TGTGCCAGCAGTGAAATCATCGGGTCACCGGACTATGGCTACACCTTC. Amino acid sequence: CASSEIIGSPDYGYTF.

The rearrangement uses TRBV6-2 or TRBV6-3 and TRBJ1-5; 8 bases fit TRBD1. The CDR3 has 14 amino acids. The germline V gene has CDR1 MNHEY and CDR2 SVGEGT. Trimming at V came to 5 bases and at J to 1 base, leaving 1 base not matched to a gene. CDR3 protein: CASSRTGSNQPQHF. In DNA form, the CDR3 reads TGTGCCAGCAGTCGGACAGGGAGCAATCAGCCCCAGCATTTT.

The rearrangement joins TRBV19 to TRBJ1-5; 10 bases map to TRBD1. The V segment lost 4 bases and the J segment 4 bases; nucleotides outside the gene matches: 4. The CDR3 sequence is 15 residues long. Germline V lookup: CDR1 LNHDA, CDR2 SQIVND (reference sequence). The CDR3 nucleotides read TGTGCCAGTAGTACGGACAGGGGGAAAAATCAGCCCCAGCATTTT. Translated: CASSTDRGKNQPQHF.

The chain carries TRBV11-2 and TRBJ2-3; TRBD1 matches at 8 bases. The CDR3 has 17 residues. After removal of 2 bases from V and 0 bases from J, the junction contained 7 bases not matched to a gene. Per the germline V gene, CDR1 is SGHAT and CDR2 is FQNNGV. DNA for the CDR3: TGTGCCAGCAGCTTATTGGGGTGGACAGGGAGCACAGATACGCAGTATTTT. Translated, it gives CASSLLGWTGSTDTQYF. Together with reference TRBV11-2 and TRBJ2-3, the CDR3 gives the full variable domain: EAGVAQSPRYKIIEKRQSVAFWCNPISGHATLYWYQQILGQGPKLLIQFQNNGVVDDSQLPKDRFSAERLKGVDSTLKIQPAKLEDSAVYLCASSLLGWTGSTDTQYFGPGTRLTVL.

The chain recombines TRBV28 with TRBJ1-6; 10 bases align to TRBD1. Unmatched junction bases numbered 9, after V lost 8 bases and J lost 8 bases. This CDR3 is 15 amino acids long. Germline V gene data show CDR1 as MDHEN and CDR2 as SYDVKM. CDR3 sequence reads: CASFRRTGGDSPLHF. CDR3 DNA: TGTGCCAGCTTCAGGAGGACAGGGGGTGATTCACCCCTCCACTTT.

CDR3 nucleotide sequence: TGTGCCAGTAGTATCGGGACAGGGGGTGCCGAGCAGTACTTC. It codes for CASSIGTGGAEQYF. This sequence joins TRBV19 and TRBJ2-7, with 11 bases that match TRBD1. The germline CDR1 and CDR2 sequences are LNHDA and SQIVND (reference sequence). This CDR3 is 14 amino acids long. Unmatched junction bases numbered 4, after V lost 3 bases and J lost 6 bases.

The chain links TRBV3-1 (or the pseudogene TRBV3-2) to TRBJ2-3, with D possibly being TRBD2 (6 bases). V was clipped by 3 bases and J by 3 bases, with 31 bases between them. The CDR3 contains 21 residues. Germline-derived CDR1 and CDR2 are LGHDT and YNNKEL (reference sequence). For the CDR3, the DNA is TGTGCCAGCAGCCACCCCGATCTGAACGGCGGGATCAGAAAGAGGACAGATACGCAGTATTTT. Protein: CASSHPDLNGGIRKRTDTQYF.

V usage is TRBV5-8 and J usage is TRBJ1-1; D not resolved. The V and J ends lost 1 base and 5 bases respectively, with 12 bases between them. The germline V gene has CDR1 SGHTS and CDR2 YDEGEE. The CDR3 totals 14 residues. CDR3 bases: TGTGCCAGCAGCTTGAATCTAGCTGGAACTGAAGCTTTCTTT. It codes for CASSLNLAGTEAFF.

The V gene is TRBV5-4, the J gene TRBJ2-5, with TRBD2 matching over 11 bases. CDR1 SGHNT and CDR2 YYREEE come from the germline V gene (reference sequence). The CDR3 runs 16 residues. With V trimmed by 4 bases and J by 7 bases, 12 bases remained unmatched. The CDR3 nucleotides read TGTGCCAGCAGCGATATTAGCGGGAGGGCCGATGTGACCCAGTACTTC. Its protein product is CASSDISGRADVTQYF.

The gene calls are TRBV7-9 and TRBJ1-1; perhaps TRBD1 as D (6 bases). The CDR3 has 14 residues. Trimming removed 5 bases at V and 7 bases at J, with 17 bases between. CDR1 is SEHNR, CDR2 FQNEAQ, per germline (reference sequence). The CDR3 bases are TGTGCCAGCAGCCCCGGGGGTTTGGACAGTGAAGCTTTCTTT. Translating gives CASSPGGLDSEAFF.

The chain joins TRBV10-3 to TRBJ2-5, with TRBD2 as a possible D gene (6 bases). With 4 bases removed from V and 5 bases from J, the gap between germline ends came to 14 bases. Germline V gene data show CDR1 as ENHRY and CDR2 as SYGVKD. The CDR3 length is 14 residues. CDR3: CAISAEGNRETQYF. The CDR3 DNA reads TGTGCCATCAGTGCGGAGGGTAATAGGGAGACCCAGTACTTC.

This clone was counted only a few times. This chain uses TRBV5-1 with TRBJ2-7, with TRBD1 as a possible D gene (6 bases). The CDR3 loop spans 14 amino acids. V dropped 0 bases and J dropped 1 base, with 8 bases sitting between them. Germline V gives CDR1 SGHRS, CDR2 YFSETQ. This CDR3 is CASSLAGASYEQYF. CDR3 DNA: TGCGCCAGCAGCTTGGCAGGGGCGTCCTACGAGCAGTACTTC.

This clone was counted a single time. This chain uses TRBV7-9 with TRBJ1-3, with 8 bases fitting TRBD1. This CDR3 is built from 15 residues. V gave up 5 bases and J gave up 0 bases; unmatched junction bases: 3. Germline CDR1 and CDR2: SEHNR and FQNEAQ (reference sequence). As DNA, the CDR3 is TGTGCCAGCAGCGCGGACAGGGCCTCTGGAAACACCATATATTTT. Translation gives CASSADRASGNTIYF.